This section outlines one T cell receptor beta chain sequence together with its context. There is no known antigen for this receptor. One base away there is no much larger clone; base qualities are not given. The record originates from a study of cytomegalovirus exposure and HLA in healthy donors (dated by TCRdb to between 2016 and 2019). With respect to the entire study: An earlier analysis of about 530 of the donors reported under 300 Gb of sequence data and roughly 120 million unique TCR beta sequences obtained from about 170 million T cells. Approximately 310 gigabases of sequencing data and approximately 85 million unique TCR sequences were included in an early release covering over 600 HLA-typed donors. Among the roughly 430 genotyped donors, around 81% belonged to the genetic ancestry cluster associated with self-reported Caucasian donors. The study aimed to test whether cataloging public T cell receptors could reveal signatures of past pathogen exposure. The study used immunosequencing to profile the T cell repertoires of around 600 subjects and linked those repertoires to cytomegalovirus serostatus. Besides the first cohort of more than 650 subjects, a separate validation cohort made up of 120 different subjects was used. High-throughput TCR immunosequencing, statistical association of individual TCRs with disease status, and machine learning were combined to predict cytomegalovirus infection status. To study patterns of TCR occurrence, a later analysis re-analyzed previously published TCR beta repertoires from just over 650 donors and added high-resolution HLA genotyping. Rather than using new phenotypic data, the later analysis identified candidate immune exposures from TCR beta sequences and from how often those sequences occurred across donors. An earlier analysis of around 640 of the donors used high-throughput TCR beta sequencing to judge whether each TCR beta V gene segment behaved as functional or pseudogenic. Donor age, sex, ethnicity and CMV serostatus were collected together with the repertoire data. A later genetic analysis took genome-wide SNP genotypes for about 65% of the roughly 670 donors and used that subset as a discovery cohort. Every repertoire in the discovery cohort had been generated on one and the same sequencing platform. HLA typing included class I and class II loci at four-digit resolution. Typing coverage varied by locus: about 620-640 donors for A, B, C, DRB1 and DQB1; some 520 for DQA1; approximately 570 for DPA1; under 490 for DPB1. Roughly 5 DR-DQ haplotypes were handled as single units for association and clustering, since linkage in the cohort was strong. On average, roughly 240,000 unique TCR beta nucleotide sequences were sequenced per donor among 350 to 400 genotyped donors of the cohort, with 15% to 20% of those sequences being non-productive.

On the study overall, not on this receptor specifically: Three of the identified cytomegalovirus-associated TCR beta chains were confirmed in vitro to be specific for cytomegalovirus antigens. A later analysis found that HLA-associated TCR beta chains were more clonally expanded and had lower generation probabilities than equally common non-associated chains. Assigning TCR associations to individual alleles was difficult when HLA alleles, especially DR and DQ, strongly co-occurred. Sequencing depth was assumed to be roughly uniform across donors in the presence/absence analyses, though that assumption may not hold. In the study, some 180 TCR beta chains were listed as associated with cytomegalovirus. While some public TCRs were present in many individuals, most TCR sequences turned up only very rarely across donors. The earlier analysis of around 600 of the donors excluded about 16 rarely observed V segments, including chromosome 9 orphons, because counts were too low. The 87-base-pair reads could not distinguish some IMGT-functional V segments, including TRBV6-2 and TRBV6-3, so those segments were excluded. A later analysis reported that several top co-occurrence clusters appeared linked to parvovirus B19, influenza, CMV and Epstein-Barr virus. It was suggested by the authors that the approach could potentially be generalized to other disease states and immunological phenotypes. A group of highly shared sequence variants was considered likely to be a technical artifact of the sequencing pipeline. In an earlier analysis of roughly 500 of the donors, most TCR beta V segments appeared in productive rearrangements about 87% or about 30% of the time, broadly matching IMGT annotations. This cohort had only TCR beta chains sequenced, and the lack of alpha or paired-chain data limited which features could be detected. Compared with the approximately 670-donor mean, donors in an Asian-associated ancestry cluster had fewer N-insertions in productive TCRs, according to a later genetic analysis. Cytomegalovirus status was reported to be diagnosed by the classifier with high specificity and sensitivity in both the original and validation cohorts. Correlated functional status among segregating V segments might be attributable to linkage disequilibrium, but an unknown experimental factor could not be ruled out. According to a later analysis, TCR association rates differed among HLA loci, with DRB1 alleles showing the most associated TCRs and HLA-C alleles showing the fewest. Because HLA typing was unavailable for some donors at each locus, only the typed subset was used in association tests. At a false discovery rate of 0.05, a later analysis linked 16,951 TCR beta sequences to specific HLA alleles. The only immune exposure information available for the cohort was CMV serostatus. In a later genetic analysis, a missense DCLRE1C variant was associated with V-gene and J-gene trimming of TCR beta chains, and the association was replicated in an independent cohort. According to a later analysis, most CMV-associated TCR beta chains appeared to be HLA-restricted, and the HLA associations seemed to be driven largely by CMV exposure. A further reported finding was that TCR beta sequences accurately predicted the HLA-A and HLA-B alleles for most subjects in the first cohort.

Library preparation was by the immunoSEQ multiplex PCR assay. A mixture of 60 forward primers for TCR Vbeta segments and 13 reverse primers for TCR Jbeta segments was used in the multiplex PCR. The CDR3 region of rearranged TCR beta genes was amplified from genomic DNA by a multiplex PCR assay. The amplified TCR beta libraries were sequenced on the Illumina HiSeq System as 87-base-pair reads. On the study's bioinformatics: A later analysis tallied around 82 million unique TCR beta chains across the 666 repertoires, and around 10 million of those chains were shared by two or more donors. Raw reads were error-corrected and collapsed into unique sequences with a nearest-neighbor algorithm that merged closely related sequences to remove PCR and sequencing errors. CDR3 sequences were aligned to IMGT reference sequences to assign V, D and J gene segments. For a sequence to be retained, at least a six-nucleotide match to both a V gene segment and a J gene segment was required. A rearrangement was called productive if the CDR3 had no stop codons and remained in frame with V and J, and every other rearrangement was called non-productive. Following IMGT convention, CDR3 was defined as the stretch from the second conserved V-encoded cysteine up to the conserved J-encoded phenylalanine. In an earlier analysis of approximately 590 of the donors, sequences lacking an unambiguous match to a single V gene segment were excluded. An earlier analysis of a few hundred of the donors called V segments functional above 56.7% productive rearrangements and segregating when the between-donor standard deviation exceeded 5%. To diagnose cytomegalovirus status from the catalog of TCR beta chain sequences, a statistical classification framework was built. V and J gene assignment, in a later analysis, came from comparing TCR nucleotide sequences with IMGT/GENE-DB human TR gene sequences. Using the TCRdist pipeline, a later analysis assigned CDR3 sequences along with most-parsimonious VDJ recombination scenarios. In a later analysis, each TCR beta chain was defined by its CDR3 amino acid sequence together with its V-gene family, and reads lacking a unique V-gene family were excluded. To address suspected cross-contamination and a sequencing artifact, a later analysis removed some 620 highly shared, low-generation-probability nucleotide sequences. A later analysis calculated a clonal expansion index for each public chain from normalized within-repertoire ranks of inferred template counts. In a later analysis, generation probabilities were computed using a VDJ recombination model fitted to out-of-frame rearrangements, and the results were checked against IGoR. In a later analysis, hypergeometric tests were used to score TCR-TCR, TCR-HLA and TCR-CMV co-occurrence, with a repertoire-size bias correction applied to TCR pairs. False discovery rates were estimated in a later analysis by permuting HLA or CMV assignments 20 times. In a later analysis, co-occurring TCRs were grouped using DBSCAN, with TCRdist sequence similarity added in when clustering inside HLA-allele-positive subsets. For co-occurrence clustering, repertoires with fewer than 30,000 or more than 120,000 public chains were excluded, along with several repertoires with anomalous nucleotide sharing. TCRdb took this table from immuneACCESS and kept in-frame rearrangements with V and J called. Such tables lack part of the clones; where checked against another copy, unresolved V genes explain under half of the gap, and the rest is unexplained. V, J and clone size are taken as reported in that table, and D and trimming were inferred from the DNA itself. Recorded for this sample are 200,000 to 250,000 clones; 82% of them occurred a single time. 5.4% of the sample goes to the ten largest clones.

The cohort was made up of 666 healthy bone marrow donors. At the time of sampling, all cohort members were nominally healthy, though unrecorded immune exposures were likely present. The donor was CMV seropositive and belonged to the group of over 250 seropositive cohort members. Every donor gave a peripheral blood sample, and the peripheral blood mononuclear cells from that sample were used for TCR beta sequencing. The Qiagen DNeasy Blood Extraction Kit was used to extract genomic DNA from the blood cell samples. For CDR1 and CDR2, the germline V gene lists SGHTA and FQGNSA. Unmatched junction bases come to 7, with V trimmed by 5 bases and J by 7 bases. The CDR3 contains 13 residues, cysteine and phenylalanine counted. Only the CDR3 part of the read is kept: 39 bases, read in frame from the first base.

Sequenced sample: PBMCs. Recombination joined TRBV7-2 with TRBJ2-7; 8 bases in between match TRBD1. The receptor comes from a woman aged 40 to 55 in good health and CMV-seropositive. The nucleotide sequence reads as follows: TGTGCCAGCAGCCTATGGGGACAGGAGGAGCAGTACTTC. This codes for CASSLWGQEEQYF.